This T cell receptor beta chain was sequenced in a study of T cells in tuberculosis. Overall study results and limits: GMM-specific TCRs were nearer to active tuberculosis alpha repertoires, suggesting expansion. Smaller alpha distances in active tuberculosis partly reflected shorter CDR3-alpha lengths.

Measured with immunoSEQ multiplex PCR; TCRdb has only the in-frame clones, and not every one. The sample includes some 28,000 clones, around 91% seen only once; the top ten take approximately 5.9%. Adolescents were screened for latent TB by skin test and IGRA. On average around 100,000 T cells per donor were immunosequenced. V was clipped by 0 bases and J by 5 bases; unmatched bases: 10. From germline, CDR1 is SGHRS and CDR2 YFSETQ. This CDR3 is 17 amino acids long. Comments on this clone: What it binds is not known.

This TCR derives from a donor aged 10-29 years with latent tuberculosis or without tuberculosis infection. Sequenced: PBMCs. V and J are TRBV5-1 and TRBJ2-5; TRBD2 matches at 10 bases. This CDR3 reads CASSLVPSGGNAETQYF. The CDR3 nucleotides read TGCGCCAGCAGCTTGGTTCCTAGCGGGGGAAATGCGGAGACCCAGTACTTC.